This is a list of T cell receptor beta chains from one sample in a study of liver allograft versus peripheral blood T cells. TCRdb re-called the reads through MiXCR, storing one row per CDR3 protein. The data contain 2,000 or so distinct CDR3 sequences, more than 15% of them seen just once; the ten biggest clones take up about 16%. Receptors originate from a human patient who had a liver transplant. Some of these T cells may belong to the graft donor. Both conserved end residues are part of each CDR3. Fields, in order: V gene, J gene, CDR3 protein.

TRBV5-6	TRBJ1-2	CASSLFKGNYGYTF
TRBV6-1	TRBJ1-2	CASSEVRLGGYGYTF
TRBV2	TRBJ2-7	CASSFQGNEQYF
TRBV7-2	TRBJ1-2	CASSRSGTALYSYGYTF
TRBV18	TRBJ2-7	CASSPPWTDPREQYF
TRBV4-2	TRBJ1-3	CASSQDRLSGNTIYF
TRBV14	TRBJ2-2	CASSQTQGGTGELFF
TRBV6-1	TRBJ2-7	CASSGGGGPQQYF
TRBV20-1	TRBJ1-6	CSASPPGSPLHF
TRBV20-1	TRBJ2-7	CSARSGTSSYEQYF
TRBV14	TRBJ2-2	CASSQDQGISGTGELFF
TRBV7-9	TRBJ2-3	CASSLSKNTDTQYF
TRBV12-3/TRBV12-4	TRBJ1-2	CASRYRGLGGYTF
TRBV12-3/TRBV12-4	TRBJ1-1	CASSPDRVDTEAFF
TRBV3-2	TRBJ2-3	CASKGSGGASTDTQYF